This T cell receptor beta chain was recorded in a study of cytomegalovirus exposure and HLA in healthy donors. In the study overall: Genotyping of more than 300 donors showed that 65% to 90% belonged to the Caucasian-associated ancestry cluster.

The CDR3 has 14 amino acids. V lost 4 bases to trimming and J lost 3 bases; unmatched junction nucleotides: 2. From germline, CDR1 is LNHDA and CDR2 SQIVND (reference sequence). Worth noting for this clone: What it recognizes is unknown.

The PCR employed 60 Vbeta primers together with 13 Jbeta primers. TCRdb's copy holds only in-frame clones and misses some; the assay was immunoSEQ multiplex PCR. Of about 110,000 clones listed, over 65% were seen once; the top ten hold 5.4%. Findings and caveats of the study: Published work reported that the classifier diagnosed cytomegalovirus status with high specificity and sensitivity. Using a false discovery rate of 0.05, a later analysis showed that some 16,000 TCR beta sequences were associated with HLA alleles. A later look showed TCR association rates differing by HLA locus, highest for DRB1 and lowest for HLA-C.

This TCR came from a woman aged 25 to 39 in good health and CMV-seropositive. Sequencing was carried out using PBMCs. V gene TRBV19 combines with J gene TRBJ1-5; 8 positions match TRBD1. The CDR3 region is CASSTGQVNQPQHF. CDR3 bases: TGTGCCAGTAGTACGGGACAGGTCAATCAGCCCCAGCATTTT.